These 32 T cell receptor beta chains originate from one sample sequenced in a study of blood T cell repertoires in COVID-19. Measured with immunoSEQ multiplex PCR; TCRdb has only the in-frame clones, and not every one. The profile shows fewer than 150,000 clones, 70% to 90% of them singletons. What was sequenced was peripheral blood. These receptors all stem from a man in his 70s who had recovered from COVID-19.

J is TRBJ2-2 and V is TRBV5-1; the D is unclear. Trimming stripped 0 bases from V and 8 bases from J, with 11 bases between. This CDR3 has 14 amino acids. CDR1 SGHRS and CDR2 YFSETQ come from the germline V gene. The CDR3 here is CASSLGGNLGELFF. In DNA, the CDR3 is TGCGCCAGCAGCTTGGGCGGAAACCTAGGGGAGCTGTTTTTT.

The CDR3 region has the DNA TGTGCCAGCAGCTTAAACGACAGAACACCAACTAATGAAAAACTGTTTTTT. The encoded protein is CASSLNDRTPTNEKLFF. The chain recombines TRBV7-9 with TRBJ1-4; D perhaps matches TRBD1 (5 bases). This CDR3 has 17 residues. The V end was cut by 2 bases, the J end by 0 bases, with 13 bases between. CDR1 is SEHNR and CDR2 is FQNEAQ in the germline V gene (reference sequence). Variable domain in full (rest from reference TRBV7-9 and TRBJ1-4): DTGVSQNPRHKITKRGQNVTFRCDPISEHNRLYWYRQTLGQGPEFLTYFQNEAQLEKSRLLSDRFSAERPKGSFSTLEIQRTEQGDSAMYLCASSLNDRTPTNEKLFFGSGTQLSVL.

The CDR3 protein is CASSPGPGGTGELFF. The DNA for the CDR3 is TGTGCCAGCAGCCCGGGGCCTGGGGGGACCGGGGAGCTGTTTTTT. The rearrangement links TRBV9 to TRBJ2-2; D perhaps matches TRBD2 (6 bases). Germline values: CDR1 SGDLS, CDR2 YYNGEE. The germline V and J ends were trimmed by 4 bases and 5 bases, with 15 bases remaining between them. The CDR3 is 15 amino acids.

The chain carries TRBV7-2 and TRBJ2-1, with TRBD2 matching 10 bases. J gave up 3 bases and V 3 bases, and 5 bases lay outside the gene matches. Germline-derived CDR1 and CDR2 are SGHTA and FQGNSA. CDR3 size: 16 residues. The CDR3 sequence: CASSLTIAGGYNEQFF. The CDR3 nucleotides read TGTGCCAGCAGCTTGACAATAGCGGGAGGCTACAATGAGCAGTTCTTC.

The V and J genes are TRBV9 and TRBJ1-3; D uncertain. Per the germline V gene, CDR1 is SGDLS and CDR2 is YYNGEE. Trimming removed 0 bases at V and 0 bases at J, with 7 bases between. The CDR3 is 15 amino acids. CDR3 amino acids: CASSVDLVSGNTIYF. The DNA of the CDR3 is TGTGCCAGCAGCGTAGACCTAGTCTCTGGAAACACCATATATTTT. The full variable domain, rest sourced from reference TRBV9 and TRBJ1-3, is DSGVTQTPKHLITATGQRVTLRCSPRSGDLSVYWYQQSLDQGLQFLIQYYNGEERAKGNILERFSAQQFPDLHSELNLSSLELGDSALYFCASSVDLVSGNTIYFGEGSWLTVV.

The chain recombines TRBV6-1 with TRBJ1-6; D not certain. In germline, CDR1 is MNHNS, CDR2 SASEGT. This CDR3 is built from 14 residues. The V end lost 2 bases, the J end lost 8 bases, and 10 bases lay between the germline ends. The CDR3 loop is CASSELGGYSPLHF. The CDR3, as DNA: TGTGCCAGCAGTGAATTGGGAGGGTATTCACCCCTCCACTTT.

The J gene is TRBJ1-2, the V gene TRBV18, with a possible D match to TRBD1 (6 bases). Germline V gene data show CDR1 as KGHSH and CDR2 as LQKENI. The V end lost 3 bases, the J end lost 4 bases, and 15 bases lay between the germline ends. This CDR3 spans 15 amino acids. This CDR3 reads CASSPGGQVSYGYTF. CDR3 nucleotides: TGTGCCAGCTCACCGGGGGGGCAAGTAAGCTATGGCTACACCTTC.

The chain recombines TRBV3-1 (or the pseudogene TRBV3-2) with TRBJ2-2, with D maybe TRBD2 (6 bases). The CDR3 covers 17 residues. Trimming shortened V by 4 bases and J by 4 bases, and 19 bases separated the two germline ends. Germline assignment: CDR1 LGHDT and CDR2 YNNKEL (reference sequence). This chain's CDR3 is CASSLRDWPLCTGELFF. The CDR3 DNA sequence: TGTGCCAGCAGCCTCCGGGACTGGCCCCTGTGCACCGGGGAGCTGTTTTTT.

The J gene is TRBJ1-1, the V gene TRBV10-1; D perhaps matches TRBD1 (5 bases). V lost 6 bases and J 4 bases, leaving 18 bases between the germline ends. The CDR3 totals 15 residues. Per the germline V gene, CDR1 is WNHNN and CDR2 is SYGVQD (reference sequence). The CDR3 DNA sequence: TGCGCCAGCAGGGAGCGGAGGGGCCGGAGCACTGAAGCTTTCTTT. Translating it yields CASRERRGRSTEAFF.

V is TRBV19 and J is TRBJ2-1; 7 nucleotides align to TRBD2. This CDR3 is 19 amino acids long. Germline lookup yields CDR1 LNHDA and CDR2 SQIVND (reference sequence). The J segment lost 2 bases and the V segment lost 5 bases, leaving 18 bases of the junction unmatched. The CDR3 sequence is CASSVSPPSSGWPYNEQFF. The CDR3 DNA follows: TGTGCCAGTAGTGTGTCCCCGCCATCTAGCGGCTGGCCCTACAATGAGCAGTTCTTC.

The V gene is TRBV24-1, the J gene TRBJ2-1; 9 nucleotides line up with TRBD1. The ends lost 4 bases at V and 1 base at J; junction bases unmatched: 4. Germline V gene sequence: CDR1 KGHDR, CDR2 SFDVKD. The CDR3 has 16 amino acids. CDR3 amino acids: CATSELGQGSYNEQFF. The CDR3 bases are TGTGCCACCAGTGAACTGGGACAGGGATCCTACAATGAGCAGTTCTTC.

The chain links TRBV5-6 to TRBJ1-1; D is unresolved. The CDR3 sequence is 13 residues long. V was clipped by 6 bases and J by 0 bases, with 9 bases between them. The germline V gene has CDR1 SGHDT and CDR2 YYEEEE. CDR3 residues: CASTRRLNTEAFF. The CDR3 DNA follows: TGTGCCAGCACCCGGCGGTTGAACACTGAAGCTTTCTTT.

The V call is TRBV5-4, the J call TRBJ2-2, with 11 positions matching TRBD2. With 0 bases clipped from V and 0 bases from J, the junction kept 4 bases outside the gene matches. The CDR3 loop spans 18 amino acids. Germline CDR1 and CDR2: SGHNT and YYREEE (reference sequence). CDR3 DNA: TGTGCCAGCAGCTTGGCCCTAGCGGGAGGCGCGAACACCGGGGAGCTGTTTTTT. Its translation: CASSLALAGGANTGELFF. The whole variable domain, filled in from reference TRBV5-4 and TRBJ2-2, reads ETGVTQSPTHLIKTRGQQVTLRCSSQSGHNTVSWYQQALGQGPQFIFQYYREEENGRGNFPPRFSGLQFPNYSSELNVNALELDDSALYLCASSLALAGGANTGELFFGEGSRLTVL.

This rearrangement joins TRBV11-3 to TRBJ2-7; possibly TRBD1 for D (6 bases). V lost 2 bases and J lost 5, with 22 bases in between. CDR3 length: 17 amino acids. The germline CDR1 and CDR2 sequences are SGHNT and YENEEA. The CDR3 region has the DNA TGTGCCAGCAGCTTATTCCACAGGGACAACTGTTCGGACGAGCAGTACTTC. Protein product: CASSLFHRDNCSDEQYF.

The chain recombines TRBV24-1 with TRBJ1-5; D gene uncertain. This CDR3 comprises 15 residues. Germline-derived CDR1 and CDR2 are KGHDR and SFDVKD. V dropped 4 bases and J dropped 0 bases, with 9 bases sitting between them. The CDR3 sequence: CATSDGLYSNQPQHF. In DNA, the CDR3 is TGTGCCACCAGTGACGGACTTTATAGCAATCAGCCCCAGCATTTT.

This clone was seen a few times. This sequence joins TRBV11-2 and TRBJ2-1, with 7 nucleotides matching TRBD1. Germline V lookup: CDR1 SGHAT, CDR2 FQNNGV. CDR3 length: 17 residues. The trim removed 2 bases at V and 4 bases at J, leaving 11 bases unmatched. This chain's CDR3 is CASSLRFSPGGYNEQFF. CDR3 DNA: TGTGCCAGCAGCTTAAGGTTCAGTCCAGGGGGTTACAATGAGCAGTTCTTC.

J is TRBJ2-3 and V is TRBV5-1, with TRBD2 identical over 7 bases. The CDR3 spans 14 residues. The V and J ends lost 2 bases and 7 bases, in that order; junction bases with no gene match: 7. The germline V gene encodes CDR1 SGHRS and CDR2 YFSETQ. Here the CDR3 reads CASSFRGGVYTQYF. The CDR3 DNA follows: TGCGCCAGCAGCTTTAGGGGAGGGGTTTATACGCAGTATTTT. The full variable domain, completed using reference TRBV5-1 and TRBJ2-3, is KAGVTQTPRYLIKTRGQQVTLSCSPISGHRSVSWYQQTPGQGLQFLFEYFSETQRNKGNFPGRFSGRQFSNSRSEMNVSTLELGDSALYLCASSFRGGVYTQYFGPGTRLTVL.

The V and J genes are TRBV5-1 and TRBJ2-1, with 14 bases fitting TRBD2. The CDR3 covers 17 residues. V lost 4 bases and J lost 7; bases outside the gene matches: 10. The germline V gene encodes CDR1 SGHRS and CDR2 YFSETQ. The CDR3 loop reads CASSPNPTSGGANEQFF. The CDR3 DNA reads TGCGCCAGCAGCCCGAACCCGACTAGCGGGGGGGCAAATGAGCAGTTCTTC.

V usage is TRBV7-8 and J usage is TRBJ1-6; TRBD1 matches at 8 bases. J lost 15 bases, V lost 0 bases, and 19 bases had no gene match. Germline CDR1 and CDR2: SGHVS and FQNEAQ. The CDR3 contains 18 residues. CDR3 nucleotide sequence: TGTGCCAGCAGCTTAGCTCACAACTCCGGGACAGGTGCCCTAAACCTCCACTTT. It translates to CASSLAHNSGTGALNLHF.

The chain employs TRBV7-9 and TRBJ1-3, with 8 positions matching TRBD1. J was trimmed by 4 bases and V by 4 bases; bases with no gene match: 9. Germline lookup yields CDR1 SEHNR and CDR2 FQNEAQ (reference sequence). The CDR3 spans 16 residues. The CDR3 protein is CASSSRQGSEGNTIYF. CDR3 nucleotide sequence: TGTGCCAGCAGCTCAAGACAGGGGAGCGAAGGAAACACCATATATTTT.

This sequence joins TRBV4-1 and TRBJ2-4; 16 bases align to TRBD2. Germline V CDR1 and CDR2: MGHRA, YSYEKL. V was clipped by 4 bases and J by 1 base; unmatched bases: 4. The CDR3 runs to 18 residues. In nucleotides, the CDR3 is TGCGCCAGCAGCCCGGGACTAGCGGGGGGGCCCGCCAAAAACATTCAGTACTTC. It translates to CASSPGLAGGPAKNIQYF.

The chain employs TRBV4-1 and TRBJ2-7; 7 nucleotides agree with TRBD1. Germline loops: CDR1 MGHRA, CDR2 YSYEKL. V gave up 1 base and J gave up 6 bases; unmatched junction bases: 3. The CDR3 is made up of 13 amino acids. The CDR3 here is CASSQGQGVEQYF. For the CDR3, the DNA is TGCGCCAGCAGCCAAGGTCAGGGGGTCGAGCAGTACTTC.

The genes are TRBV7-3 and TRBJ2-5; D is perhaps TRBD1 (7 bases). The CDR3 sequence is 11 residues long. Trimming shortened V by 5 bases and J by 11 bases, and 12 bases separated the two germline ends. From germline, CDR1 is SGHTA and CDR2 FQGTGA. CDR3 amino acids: CASSQGGLQYF. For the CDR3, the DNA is TGTGCCAGCAGCCAGGGGGGCCTGCAGTACTTC.

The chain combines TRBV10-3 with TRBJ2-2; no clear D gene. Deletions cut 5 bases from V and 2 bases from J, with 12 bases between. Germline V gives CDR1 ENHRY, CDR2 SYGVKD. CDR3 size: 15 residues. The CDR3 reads CAISKPDLNTGELFF. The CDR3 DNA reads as TGTGCCATCAGTAAGCCAGACTTAAACACCGGGGAGCTGTTTTTT.

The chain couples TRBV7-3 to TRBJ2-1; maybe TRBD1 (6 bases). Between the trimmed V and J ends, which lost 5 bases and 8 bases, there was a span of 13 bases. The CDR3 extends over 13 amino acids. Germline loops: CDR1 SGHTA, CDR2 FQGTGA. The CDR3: CASSTTGWDEQFF. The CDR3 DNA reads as TGTGCCAGCAGCACCACAGGGTGGGATGAGCAGTTCTTC.

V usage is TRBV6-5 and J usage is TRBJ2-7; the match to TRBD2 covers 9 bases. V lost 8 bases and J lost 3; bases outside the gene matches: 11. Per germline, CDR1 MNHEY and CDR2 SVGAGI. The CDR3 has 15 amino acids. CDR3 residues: CASGVSGRSIYEQYF. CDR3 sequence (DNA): TGTGCCAGCGGAGTTAGCGGGAGATCGATCTACGAGCAGTACTTC.

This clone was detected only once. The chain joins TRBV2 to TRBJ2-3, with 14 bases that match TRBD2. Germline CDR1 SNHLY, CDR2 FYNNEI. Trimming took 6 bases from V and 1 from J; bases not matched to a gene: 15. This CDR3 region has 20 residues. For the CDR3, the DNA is TGTGCCAGCAGCCTGGGACTAGCGGGGGATTGGGCGAGGCGCACAGATACGCAGTATTTT. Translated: CASSLGLAGDWARRTDTQYF.

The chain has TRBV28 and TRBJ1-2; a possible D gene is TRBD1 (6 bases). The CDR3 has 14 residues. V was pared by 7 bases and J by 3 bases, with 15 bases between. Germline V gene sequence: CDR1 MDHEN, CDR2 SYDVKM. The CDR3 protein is CASTYQGIDYGYTF. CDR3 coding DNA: TGTGCCAGCACATATCAGGGGATCGACTATGGCTACACCTTC.

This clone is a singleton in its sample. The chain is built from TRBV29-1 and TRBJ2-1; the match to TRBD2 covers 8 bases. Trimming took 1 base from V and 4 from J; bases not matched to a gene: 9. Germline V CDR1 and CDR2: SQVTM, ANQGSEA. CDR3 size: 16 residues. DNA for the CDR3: TGCAGCGTTGAAGGGCCACTCACGGGAGGGTACAATGAGCAGTTCTTC. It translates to CSVEGPLTGGYNEQFF.

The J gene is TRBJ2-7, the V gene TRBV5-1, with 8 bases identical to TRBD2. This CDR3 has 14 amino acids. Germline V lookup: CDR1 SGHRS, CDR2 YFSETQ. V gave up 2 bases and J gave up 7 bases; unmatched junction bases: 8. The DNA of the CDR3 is TGCGCCAGCAGCTTCTTAGCGGGATCGGGGGAGCAGTACTTC. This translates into CASSFLAGSGEQYF.

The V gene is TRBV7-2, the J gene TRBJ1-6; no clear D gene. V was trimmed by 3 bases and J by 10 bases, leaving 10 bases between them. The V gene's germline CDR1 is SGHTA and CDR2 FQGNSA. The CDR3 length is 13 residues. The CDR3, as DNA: TGTGCCAGCAGCTTGGAGGAAAGCTCACCCCTCCACTTT. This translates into CASSLEESSPLHF.

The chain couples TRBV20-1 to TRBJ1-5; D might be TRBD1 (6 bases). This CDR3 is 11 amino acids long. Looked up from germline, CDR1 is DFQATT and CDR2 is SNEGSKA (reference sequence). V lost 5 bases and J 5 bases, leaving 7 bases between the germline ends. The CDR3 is CSAAGDQPQHF. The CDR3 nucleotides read TGCAGTGCTGCAGGGGATCAGCCCCAGCATTTT.